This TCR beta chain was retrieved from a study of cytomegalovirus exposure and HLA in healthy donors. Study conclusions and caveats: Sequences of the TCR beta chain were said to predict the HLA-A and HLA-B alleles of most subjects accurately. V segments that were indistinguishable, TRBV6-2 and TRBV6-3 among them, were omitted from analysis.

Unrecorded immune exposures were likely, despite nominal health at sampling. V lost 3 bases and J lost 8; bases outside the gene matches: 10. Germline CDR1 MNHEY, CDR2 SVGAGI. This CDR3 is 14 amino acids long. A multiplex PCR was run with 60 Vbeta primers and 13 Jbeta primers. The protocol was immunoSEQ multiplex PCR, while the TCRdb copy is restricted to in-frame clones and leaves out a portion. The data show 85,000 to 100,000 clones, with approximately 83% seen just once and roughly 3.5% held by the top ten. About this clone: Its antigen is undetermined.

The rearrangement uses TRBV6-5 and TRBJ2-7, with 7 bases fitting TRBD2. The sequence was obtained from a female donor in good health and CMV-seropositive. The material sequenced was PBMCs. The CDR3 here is CASSYSSGATKQYF. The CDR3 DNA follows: TGTGCCAGCAGTTATTCTAGCGGAGCGACGAAGCAGTACTTC.